Given below is one T cell receptor (beta chain) in context. This CDR3 comprises 14 residues. V lost 0 bases to trimming and J lost 8 bases, with 11 bases between them. Germline CDR1 is LNHNV and CDR2 is YYDKDF (reference sequence). This entry comes from a study of cytotoxic CD8 clonotypes in ibrutinib-treated CLL. Study information: Recorded responses included approximately 25 partial and 2 complete; following median roughly 68 months, approximately 14 stayed remitted and about 12 progressed. There were, on average, nearly 260,000 productive templates and under 95,000 productive rearrangements per sample.

Some clones are missing from TCRdb's copy, which holds only in-frame ones; the method was immunoSEQ multiplex PCR. This table has more than 110,000 clones, around 84% appearing once. Specimen: PBMCs, collected after 36 months of ibrutinib treatment. This TCR derives from a human donor with chronic lymphocytic leukemia. The chain recombines TRBV15 with TRBJ1-3; TRBD1 is a possible D gene (5 bases). DNA for the CDR3: TGTGCCACCAGCAGAGACCCAGGGTTAGACACCATATATTTT. It yields the protein CATSRDPGLDTIYF.